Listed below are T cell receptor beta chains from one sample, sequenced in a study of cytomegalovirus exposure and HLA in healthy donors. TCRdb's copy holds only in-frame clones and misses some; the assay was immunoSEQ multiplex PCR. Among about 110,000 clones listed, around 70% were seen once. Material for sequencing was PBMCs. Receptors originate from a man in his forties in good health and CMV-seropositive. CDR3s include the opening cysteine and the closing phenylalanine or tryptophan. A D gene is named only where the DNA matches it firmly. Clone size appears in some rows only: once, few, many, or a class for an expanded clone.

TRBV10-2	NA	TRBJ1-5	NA	CASSTQSGADKHF	TGCGCCAGCAGTACCCAGTCCGGAGCGGATAAGCATTTT
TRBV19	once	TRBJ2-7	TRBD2	CASSGTSDYEQYF	TGTGCCAGTAGTGGGACTAGCGATTACGAGCAGTACTTC
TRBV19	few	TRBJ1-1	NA	CASSIQVNTEAFF	TGTGCCAGTAGTATACAGGTGAACACTGAAGCTTTCTTT
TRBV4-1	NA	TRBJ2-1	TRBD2	CASSQLAGVNEQFF	TGCGCCAGCAGCCAGCTAGCGGGAGTGAATGAGCAGTTCTTC
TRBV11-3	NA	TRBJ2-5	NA	CASSHRASGEETQYF	TGTGCCAGCAGCCACCGGGCCTCCGGGGAAGAGACCCAGTACTTC
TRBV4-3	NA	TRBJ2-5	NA	CASSQETLLGTQYF	TGCGCCAGCAGCCAAGAAACACTCCTAGGGACCCAGTACTTC
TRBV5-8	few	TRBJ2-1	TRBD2	CASSPAGTSFIDEQFF	TGTGCCAGCAGCCCAGCCGGGACTAGCTTCATAGATGAGCAGTTCTTC
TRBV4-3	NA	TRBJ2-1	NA	CASGRQGGGNYNEQFF	TGCGCCAGCGGGCGTCAAGGGGGAGGGAACTACAATGAGCAGTTCTTC
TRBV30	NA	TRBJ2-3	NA	CAWSVSARGDTQYF	TGTGCCTGGAGTGTAAGCGCCCGGGGAGATACGCAGTATTTT
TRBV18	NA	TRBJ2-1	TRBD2	CASSRTSGDLLYNEQFF	TGTGCCAGCTCCCGGACTAGCGGCGATCTTCTCTACAATGAGCAGTTCTTC
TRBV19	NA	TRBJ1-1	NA	CASIRSRGLNTEAFF	TGTGCCAGTATCCGCAGTCGGGGATTGAACACTGAAGCTTTCTTT
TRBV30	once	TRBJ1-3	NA	CAWIVPARGSGNTIYF	TGTGCCTGGATTGTCCCAGCCAGGGGCTCTGGAAACACCATATATTTT
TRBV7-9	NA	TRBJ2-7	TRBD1	CASSLPGQTYEQYF	TGTGCCAGCAGCTTACCGGGACAGACTTACGAGCAGTACTTC
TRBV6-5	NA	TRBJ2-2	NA	CATQLGGSSTGELFF	TGTGCCACCCAACTGGGGGGTTCCAGCACCGGGGAGCTGTTTTTT
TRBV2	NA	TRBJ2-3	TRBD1	CASSQGGTDTQYF	TGTGCCAGCAGCCAGGGGGGCACAGATACGCAGTATTTT
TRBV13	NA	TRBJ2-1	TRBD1	CASSLGAGGLNEQFF	TGTGCCAGCAGCTTAGGCGCAGGGGGCTTGAATGAGCAGTTCTTC
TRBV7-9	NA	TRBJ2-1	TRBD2	CASSSPTSGLYNEQFF	TGTGCCAGCAGCTCACCGACTAGCGGACTTTACAATGAGCAGTTCTTC
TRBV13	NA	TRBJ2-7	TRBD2	CASSATVGLALTYEQYF	TGTGCCAGCAGCGCAACCGTGGGACTAGCGTTAACCTACGAGCAGTACTTC
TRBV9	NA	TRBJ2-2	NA	CASSERTGMAGKNTGELFF	TGTGCCAGCAGCGAGCGCACTGGGATGGCGGGGAAGAACACCGGGGAGCTGTTTTTT
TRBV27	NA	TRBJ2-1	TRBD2	CASRLAAGYYNEQFF	TGTGCCAGCAGGCTAGCGGCAGGCTACTACAATGAGCAGTTCTTC
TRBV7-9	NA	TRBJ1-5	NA	CASSLAGGGENQPQHF	TGTGCCAGCAGCTTAGCGGGTGGAGGGGAAAATCAGCCCCAGCATTTT
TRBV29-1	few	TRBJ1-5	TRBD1	CSVATGGGQPQHF	TGCAGCGTCGCGACAGGGGGAGGCCAGCCCCAGCATTTT
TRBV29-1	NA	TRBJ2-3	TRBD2	CSAAKLAGAPDTQYF	TGCAGCGCCGCGAAGCTAGCGGGAGCACCAGATACGCAGTATTTT
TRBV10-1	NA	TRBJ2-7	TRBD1	CASSETGGPYEQYF	TGCGCCAGCAGTGAAACAGGGGGACCCTACGAGCAGTACTTC
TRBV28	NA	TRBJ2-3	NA	CASSFVSRTDTQYF	TGTGCCAGCAGTTTTGTTTCACGGACAGATACGCAGTATTTT
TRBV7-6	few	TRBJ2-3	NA	CASSPGLAGGAQYF	TGTGCCAGCAGCCCCGGGTTGGCTGGCGGAGCGCAGTATTTT
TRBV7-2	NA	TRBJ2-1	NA	CASSLGLSLYNEQFF	TGTGCCAGCAGCTTAGGACTGTCTCTGTACAATGAGCAGTTCTTC
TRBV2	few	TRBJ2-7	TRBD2	CASSEAGGGTSGRSYEQYF	TGTGCCAGCAGTGAAGCAGGGGGGGGGACTAGCGGGAGGAGTTACGAGCAGTACTTC
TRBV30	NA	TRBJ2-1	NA	CAWSPVRAESSYNEQFF	TGTGCCTGGAGTCCCGTCCGAGCGGAGAGCTCCTACAATGAGCAGTTCTTC